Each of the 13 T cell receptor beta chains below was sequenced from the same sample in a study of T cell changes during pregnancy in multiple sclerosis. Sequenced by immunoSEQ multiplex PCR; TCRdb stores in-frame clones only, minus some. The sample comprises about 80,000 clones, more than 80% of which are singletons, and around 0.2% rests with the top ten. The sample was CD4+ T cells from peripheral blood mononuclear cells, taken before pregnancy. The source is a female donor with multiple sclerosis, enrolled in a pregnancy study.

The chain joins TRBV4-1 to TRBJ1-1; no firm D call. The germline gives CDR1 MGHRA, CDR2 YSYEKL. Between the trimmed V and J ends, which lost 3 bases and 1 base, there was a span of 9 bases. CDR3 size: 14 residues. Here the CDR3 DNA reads TGCGCCAGCAGCCAGATTGGAGGGAACACTGAAGCTTTCTTT. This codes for CASSQIGGNTEAFF.

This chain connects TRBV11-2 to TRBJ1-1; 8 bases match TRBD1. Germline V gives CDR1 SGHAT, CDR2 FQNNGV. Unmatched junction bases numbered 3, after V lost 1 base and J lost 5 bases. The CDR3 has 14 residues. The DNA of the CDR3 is TGTGCCAGCAGCTTAGGGACAGGGAGGACTGAAGCTTTCTTT. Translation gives CASSLGTGRTEAFF.

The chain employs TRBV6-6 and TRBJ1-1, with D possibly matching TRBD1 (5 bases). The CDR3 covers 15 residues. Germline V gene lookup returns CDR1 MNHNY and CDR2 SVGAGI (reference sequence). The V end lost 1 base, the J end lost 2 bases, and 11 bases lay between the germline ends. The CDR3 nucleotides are TGTGCCAGCAGTTACTTTACAGGAGAAAACACTGAAGCTTTCTTT. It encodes CASSYFTGENTEAFF.

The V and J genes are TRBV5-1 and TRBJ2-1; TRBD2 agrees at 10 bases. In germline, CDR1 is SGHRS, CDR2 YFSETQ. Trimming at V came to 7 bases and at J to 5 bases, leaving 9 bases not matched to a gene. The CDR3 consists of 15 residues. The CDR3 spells CASGSLAGIHNEQFF. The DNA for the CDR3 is TGCGCCAGCGGCTCACTAGCGGGAATCCACAATGAGCAGTTCTTC.

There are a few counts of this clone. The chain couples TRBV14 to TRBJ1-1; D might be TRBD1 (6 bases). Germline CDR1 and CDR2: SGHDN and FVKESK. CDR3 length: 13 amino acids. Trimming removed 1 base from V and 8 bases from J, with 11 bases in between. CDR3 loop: CASSQGTGREAFF. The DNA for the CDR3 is TGTGCCAGCAGCCAAGGCACAGGGCGGGAAGCTTTCTTT.

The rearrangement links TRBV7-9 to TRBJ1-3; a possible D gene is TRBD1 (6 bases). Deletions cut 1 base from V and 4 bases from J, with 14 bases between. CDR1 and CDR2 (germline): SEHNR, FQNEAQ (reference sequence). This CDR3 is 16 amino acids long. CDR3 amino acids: CASSLVDGGKGNTIYF. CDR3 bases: TGTGCCAGCAGCTTAGTGGATGGGGGCAAGGGAAACACCATATATTTT.

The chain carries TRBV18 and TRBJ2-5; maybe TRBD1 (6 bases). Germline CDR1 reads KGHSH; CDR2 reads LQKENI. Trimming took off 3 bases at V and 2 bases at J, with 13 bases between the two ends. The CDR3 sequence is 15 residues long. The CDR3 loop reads CASSPWQGRQETQYF. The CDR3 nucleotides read TGTGCCAGCTCACCGTGGCAGGGGCGGCAAGAGACCCAGTACTTC.

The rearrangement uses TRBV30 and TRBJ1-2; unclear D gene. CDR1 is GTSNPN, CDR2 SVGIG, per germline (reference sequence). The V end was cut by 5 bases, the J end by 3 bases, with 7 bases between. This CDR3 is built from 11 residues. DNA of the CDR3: TGTGCCTGGGAGCTCTACTATGGCTACACCTTC. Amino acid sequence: CAWELYYGYTF.

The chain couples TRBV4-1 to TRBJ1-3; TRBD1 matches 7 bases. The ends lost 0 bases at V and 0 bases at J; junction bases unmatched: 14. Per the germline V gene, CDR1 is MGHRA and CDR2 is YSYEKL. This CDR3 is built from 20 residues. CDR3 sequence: CASSQDIGTVKGRSGNTIYF. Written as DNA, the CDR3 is TGCGCCAGCAGCCAAGATATTGGGACAGTCAAGGGGCGCTCTGGAAACACCATATATTTT.

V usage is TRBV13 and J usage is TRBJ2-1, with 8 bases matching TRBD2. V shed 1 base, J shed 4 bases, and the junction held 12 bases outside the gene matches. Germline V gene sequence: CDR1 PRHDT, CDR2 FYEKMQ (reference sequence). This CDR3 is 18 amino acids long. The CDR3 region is CASSLEYRRGDNYNEQFF. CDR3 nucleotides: TGTGCCAGCAGCTTAGAATACAGGCGGGGGGATAATTACAATGAGCAGTTCTTC.

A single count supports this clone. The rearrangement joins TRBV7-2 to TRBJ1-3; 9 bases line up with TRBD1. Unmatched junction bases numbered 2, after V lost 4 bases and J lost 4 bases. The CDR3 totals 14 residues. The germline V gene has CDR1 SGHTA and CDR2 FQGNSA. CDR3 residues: CASSWTGVGNTIYF. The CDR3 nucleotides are TGTGCCAGCAGCTGGACAGGGGTGGGAAACACCATATATTTT. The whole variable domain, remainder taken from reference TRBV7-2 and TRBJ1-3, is GAGVSQSPSNKVTEKGKDVELRCDPISGHTALYWYRQSLGQGLEFLIYFQGNSAPDKSGLPSDRFSAERTGGSVSTLTIQRTQQEDSAVYLCASSWTGVGNTIYFGEGSWLTVV.

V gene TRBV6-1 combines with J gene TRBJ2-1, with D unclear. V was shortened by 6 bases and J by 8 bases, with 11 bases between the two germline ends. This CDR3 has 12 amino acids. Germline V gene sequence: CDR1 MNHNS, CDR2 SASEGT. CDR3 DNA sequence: TGTGCCAGCAGCGCTATTTTTTATGAGCAGTTCTTC. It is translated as CASSAIFYEQFF.

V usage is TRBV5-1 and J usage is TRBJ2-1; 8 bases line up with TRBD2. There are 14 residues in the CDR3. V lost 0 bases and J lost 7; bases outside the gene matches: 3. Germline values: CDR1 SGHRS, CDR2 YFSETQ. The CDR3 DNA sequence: TGCGCCAGCAGCTTGGTTCCTAGCGGGAATGAGCAGTTCTTC. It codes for CASSLVPSGNEQFF.